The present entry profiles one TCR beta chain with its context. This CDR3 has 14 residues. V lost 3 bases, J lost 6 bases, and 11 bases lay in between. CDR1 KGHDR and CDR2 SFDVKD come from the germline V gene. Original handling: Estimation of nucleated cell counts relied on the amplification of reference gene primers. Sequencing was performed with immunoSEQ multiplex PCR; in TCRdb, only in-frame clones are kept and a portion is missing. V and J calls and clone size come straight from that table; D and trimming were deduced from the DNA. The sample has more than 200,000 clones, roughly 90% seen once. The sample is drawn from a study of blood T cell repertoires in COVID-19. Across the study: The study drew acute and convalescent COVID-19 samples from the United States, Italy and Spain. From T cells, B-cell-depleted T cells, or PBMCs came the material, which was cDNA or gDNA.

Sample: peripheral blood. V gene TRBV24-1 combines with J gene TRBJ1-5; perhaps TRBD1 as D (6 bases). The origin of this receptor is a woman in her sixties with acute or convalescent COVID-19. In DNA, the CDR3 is TGTGCCACCAGTGATCCAGGGGAGATTCAGCCCCAGCATTTT. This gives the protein CATSDPGEIQPQHF.